The text below deals with one TCR beta chain. Its matching antigen is unknown. Using immunoSEQ multiplex PCR, the repertoire was profiled, and TCRdb retains in-frame clones only, with some absent. The sample shows 30,000 to 40,000 clones, roughly 73% of them seen only once. This sample is part of a study of vaccination effects on CD4 cells after COVID-19. Overall study: Two-dose vaccination with either BNT162b2 or mRNA-1273 was given to the participants. Study findings and constraints: In the late period after vaccination, infection- and vaccine-induced clones contracted markedly.

CDR1 and CDR2 from the germline V gene are MNHEY and SVGEGT. This CDR3 region has 13 residues. V trimming: 2 bases; J trimming: 3 bases; junction bases outside the gene matches: 1. Peptide-pool stimulation followed by sequencing identified expanded antigen-specific CD4+ clonotypes in the ViraFEST assay. Subsequent to a culture period of 10 to 11 days, CD4+ T cells were isolated. Among the vaccine recipients, none had a prior SARS-CoV-2 infection, and nucleocapsid antibodies were negative. Every well housed two million PBMC, which grew in culture alongside around 10 IU/ml IL-2 and around 9.4 ug/ml peptides. On day 3 and again on day 7, half the medium was replaced with IL-2 medium.

This specimen consisted of CD4+ T cells from PBMCs cultured with HCoV-OC43 spike peptides, obtained before COVID-19 vaccination. Subset described: HCoV-OC43 spike overlapping peptide pool stimulation. This receptor was taken from a human donor who received a COVID-19 vaccine. The chain links TRBV6-2 or TRBV6-3 to TRBJ2-7; 7 nucleotides agree with TRBD1. CDR3 DNA: TGTGCCAGCAGTTACGACAGGGACTACGAGCAGTACTTC. It is translated as CASSYDRDYEQYF.